A selection of T cell receptor beta chains follows, all from one sample in a study of OX40 agonist ivuxolimab in advanced cancers. TCRdb's copy holds only in-frame clones and misses some; the assay was immunoSEQ multiplex PCR. This sample has some 82,000 clones, with 88% found just once. Specimen: CD4+ or CD8+ T cells sorted from blood, collected in a trial of the OX40 agonist ivuxolimab. The receptors here all came from an adult with an advanced solid tumor such as melanoma, head and neck, liver or kidney cancer. The CDR3 runs from the conserved cysteine through the conserved F or W.

CDR3 length	V gene	J gene	CDR3 protein
14	TRBV7-2	TRBJ2-5	CASSFSRDSGNLDF
11	TRBV7-6	TRBJ2-7	CASSMSYEQYF
14	TRBV30	TRBJ1-5	CAWSEDSSNQPQHF
14	TRBV6-6	TRBJ2-7	CASRLERFSYEQYF
12	TRBV28	TRBJ1-5	CARGSGGQPQHF
16	TRBV5-8	TRBJ2-1	CASSHSDRGLYNEQFF
15	TRBV5-1	TRBJ2-5	CASSLQQGARETQYF
13	TRBV6-5	TRBJ2-5	CASNQGAQETQYF
15	TRBV7-2	TRBJ2-7	CASSKATGSSYEQYF
14	TRBV7-3	TRBJ2-2	CASSLTLSAGELFF
16	TRBV5-1	TRBJ2-3	CASSLALAGGTDTQYF
16	TRBV7-2	TRBJ2-2	CASSLVGGVNTGELFF
13	TRBV6-5	TRBJ2-5	CASRGQNTETQYF
13	TRBV5-1	TRBJ2-3	CASSERDTDTQYF
13	TRBV11-2	TRBJ2-7	CASSSTNLYEQYF
12	TRBV6-5	TRBJ2-1	CASSMKNNEQFF
14	TRBV5-1	TRBJ1-1	CASRPYLDGLEAFF
14	TRBV30	TRBJ2-5	CAWSVSAGRAAQYF
13	TRBV11-2	TRBJ1-5	CASSLVGDQPQHF
16	TRBV7-2	TRBJ2-3	CASSLSPTGSTDTQYF
17	TRBV5-1	TRBJ2-7	CASSLDLSGRAGGEQYF
13	TRBV7-7	TRBJ1-5	CASSFHSNQPQHF
13	TRBV18	NA	CASSPAPAYEQYF
17	TRBV11-2	TRBJ2-3	CASSSQGLAGSTDTQYF
13	TRBV2	TRBJ1-1	CASSVERKTEAFF
14	TRBV7-2	TRBJ2-3	CASSLDRVGDTQYF
15	TRBV9	TRBJ2-7	CASNSTGTSGYEQYF
14	TRBV19	TRBJ2-5	CASSQLDRQETQYF
15	TRBV6-5	TRBJ2-7	CASRKGTLGSYEQYF
18	TRBV21-1	TRBJ2-1	CASSLLKSGGCSYNEQFF
18	TRBV19	TRBJ2-3	CASNPTAGGPPSTDTQYF
15	TRBV21-1	TRBJ2-1	CASSNGGSSYNEQFF
14	TRBV5-1	TRBJ2-5	CASSLVLGDETQYF
12	TRBV30	TRBJ2-5	CAWSGEIETQYF
15	TRBV2	TRBJ2-5	CASSGRAGVGETQYF
15	TRBV4-3	TRBJ1-2	CASSQDQGDTYGYTF
15	TRBV2	TRBJ2-7	CASTYLATNSYEQYF
14	TRBV7-9	TRBJ1-1	CASSLALGTAEAFF
14	TRBV6-5	TRBJ2-3	CASKRLTLTDTQYF
12	TRBV28	TRBJ2-7	CASTPRGYEQYF
12	TRBV7-9	TRBJ2-3	CASRYSTDTQYF
14	TRBV28	TRBJ1-4	CASSPDRTNEKLFF
13	TRBV10-3	TRBJ1-4	CAIGGGTNEKLFF
14	TRBV5-1	TRBJ1-5	CASSLDSDNQPQHF
16	TRBV7-8	TRBJ2-3	CASSKTSGRAEDTQYF
13	TRBV5-1	TRBJ2-2	CASSVLGYGELFF